This T cell receptor beta chain was retrieved from a study of CD8 T cells in ankylosing spondylitis. Study outcomes and limitations: Blood from ankylosing spondylitis patients appeared to carry a characteristic roughly eight-variant TCR beta motif. Clones that were linked to disease were CD8+ and were relatively rare in peripheral blood. Within matched ankylosing spondylitis synovial fluid, disease-linked clones were reportedly significantly enriched. Earlier work had already found some motif variants in reactive arthritis synovial fluid and blood.

Generation of TCR beta libraries employed quantitative 5'-RACE incorporating molecular barcodes. Each CDR3 protein gets one entry after TCRdb re-called the 5' RACE reads with MiXCR. The sample lists around 480,000 distinct CDR3 sequences; 17% were seen once. This clonotype was counted only a few times. The antigen is not known. The sequenced sample was blood, either unsorted or a sorted T cell fraction (not recorded which). The origin of this receptor is a male donor with ankylosing spondylitis.

CDR3 nucleotides: TGTGCTAGTGCCCATCGGTTGGGCAACAAAGCTTTCTTT. The encoded protein is CASAHRLGNKAFF. The chain combines TRBV12-5 with TRBJ1-1, with unresolved D. The CDR3 is 13 amino acids. Germline V gene lookup returns CDR1 LGHNT and CDR2 FRNRAP. The germline V and J ends were trimmed by 7 bases and 9 bases, with 18 bases remaining between them. The full variable domain, its missing parts supplied by reference TRBV12-5 and TRBJ1-1, is DARVTQTPRHKVTEMGQEVTMRCQPILGHNTVFWYRQTMMQGLELLAYFRNRAPLDDSGMPKDRFSAEMPDATLATLKIQPSEPRDSAVYFCASAHRLGNKAFFGQGTRLTVV.